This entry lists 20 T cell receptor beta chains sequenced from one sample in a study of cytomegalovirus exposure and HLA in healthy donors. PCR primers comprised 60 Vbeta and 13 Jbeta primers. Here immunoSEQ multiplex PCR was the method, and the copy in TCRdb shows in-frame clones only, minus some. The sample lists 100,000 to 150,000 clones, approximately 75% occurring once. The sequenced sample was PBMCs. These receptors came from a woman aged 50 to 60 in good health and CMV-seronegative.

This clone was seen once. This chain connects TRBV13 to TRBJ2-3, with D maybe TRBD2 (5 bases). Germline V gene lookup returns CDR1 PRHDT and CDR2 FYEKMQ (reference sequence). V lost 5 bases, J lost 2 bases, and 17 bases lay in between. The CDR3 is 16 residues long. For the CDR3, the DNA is TGTGCCAGCAGCCCCCTCGTGGCGGGTGACACAGATACGCAGTATTTT. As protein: CASSPLVAGDTDTQYF.

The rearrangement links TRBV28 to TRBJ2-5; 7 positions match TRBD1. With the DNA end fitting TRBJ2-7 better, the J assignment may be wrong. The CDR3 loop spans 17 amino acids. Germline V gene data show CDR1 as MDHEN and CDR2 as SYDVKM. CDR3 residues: CASSLWARQGLSYEQYF. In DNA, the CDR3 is TGTGCCAGCAGTTTATGGGCACGACAGGGCCTCTCCTACGAGCAGTACTTC.

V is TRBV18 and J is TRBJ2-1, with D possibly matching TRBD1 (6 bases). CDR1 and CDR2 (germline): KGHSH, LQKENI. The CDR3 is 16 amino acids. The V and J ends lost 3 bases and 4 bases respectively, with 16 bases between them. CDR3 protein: CASSPTAGQTYNEQFF. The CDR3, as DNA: TGTGCCAGCTCACCGACTGCAGGACAGACGTACAATGAGCAGTTCTTC.

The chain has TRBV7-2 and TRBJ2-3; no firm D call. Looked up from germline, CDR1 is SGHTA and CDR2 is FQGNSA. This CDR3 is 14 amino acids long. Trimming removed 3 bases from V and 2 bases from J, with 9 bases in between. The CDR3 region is CASSLGRNTDTQYF. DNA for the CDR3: TGTGCCAGCAGCTTGGGCCGGAACACAGATACGCAGTATTTT.

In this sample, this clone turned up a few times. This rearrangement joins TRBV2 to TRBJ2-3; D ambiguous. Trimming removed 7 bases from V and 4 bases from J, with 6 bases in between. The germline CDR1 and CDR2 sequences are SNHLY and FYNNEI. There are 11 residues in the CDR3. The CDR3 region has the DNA TGTGCCAGCATGGGCCCAGATACGCAGTATTTT. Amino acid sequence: CASMGPDTQYF.

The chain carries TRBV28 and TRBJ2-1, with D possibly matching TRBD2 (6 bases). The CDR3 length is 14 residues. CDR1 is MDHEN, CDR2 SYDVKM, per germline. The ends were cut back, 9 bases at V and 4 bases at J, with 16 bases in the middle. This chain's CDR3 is CASLGGGTYNEQFF. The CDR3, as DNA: TGTGCCAGTCTCGGCGGCGGGACTTACAATGAGCAGTTCTTC. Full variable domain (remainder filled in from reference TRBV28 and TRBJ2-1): DVKVTQSSRYLVKRTGEKVFLECVQDMDHENMFWYRQDPGLGLRLIYFSYDVKMKEKGDIPEGYSVSREKKERFSLILESASTNQTSMYLCASLGGGTYNEQFFGPGTRLTVL.

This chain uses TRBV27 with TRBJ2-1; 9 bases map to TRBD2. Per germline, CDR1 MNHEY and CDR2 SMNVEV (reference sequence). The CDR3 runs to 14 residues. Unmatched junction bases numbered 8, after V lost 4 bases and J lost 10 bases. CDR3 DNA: TGTGCCAGCAGTTCGCACTCTCTAGCGGGAGAGCAGTTCTTC. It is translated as CASSSHSLAGEQFF.

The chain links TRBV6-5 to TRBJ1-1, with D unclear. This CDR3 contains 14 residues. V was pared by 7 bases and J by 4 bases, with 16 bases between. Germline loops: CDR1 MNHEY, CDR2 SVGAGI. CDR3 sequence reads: CASTVRGRGTEAFF. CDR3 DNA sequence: TGTGCCAGCACGGTCCGAGGCCGGGGCACTGAAGCTTTCTTT.

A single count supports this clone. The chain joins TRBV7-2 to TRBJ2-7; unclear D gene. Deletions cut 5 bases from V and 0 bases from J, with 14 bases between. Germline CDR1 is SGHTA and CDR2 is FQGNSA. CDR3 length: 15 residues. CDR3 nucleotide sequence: TGTGCCAGCAGCATCGATAGCTCTTCCTCCTACGAGCAGTACTTC. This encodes CASSIDSSSSYEQYF.

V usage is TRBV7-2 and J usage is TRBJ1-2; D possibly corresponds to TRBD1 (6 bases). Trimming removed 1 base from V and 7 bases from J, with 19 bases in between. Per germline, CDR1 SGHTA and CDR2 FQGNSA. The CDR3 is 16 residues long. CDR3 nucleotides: TGTGCCAGCAGCTTAGAGGCCGGCAGGGGAATAAGTGGCTACACCTTC. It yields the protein CASSLEAGRGISGYTF.

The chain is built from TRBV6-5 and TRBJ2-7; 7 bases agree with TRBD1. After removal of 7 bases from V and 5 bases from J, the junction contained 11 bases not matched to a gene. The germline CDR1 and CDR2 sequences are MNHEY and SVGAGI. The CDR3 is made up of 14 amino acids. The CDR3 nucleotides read TGTGCCAGCACCATACGACAGGGATGGAACGAGCAGTACTTC. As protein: CASTIRQGWNEQYF.

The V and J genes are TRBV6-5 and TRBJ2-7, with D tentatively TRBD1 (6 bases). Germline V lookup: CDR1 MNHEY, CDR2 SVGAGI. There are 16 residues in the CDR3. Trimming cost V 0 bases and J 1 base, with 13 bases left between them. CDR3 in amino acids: CASSYSAGTPSYEQYF. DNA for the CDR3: TGTGCCAGCAGTTACTCGGCAGGGACACCTTCCTACGAGCAGTACTTC.

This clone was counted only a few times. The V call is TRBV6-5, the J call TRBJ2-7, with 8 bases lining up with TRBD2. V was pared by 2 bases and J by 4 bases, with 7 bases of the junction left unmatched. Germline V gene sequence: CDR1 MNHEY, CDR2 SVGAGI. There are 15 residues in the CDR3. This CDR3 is CASSYGWERGYEQYF. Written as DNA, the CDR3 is TGTGCCAGCAGTTACGGATGGGAGCGGGGGTACGAGCAGTACTTC.

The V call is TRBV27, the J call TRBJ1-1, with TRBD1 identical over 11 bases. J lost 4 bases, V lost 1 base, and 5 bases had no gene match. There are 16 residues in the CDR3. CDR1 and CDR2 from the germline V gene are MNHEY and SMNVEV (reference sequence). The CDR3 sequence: CASSLLAGTGGTEAFF. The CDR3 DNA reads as TGTGCCAGCAGTTTATTGGCCGGGACAGGGGGCACTGAAGCTTTCTTT.

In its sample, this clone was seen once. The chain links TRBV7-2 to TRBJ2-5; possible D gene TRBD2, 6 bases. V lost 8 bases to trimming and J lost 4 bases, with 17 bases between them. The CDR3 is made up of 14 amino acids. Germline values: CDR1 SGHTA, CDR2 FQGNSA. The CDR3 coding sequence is TGTGCCAGCTCACTCGCGGGCGGGACAGAGACCCAGTACTTC. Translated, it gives CASSLAGGTETQYF.

The CDR3 region has the DNA TGTGCCAGTAGTAGTCGAGACAGGGTAGACTACGAGCAGTACTTC. It codes for CASSSRDRVDYEQYF. V gene TRBV19 combines with J gene TRBJ2-7; 7 positions match TRBD1. This CDR3 is 15 amino acids long. CDR1 LNHDA and CDR2 SQIVND come from the germline V gene (reference sequence). The V segment lost 4 bases and the J segment 3 bases; nucleotides outside the gene matches: 9.

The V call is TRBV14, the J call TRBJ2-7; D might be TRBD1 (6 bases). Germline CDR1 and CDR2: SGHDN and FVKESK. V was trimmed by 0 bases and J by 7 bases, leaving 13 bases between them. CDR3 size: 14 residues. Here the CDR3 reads CASSQDLQGVEQYF. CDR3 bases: TGTGCCAGCAGCCAAGACTTACAGGGCGTGGAGCAGTACTTC.

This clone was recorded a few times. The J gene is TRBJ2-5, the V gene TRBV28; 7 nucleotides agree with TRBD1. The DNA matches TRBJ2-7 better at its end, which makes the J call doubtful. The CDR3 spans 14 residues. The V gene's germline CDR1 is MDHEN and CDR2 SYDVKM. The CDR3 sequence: CASTTDRAGNEQYF. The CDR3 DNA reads TGTGCCAGCACCACCGACAGGGCTGGGAACGAGCAGTACTTC.

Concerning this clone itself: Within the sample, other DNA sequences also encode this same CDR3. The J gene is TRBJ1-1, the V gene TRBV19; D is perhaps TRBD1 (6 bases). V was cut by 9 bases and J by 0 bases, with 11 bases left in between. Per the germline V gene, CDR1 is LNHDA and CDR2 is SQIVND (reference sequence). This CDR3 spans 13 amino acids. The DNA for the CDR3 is TGTGCCAGCCGGGACACCCTGAACACTGAAGCTTTCTTT. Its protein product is CASRDTLNTEAFF.

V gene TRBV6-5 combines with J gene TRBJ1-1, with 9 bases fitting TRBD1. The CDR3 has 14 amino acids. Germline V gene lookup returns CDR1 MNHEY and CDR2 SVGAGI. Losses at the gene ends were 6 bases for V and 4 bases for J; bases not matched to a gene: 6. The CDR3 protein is CASRLQGAGTEAFF. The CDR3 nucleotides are TGTGCCAGCAGATTACAGGGGGCGGGCACTGAAGCTTTCTTT.